This T cell receptor (beta chain) was profiled in a study of blood T cell repertoires in COVID-19 (TCRdb year 2020). With respect to the entire study: Collaborator samples came from the United States, Italy and Spain and covered acute and convalescent phases of COVID-19. The material from the prospective study consisted of cDNA or gDNA derived from T cells, B-cell-depleted T cells, or PBMCs. Deeply sampled blood TCRbeta repertoires from subjects exposed to, actively infected with, or recovered from COVID-19 were included in the dataset. The repertoires were released in a freely available public database meant as a resource for research on the immune response to SARS-CoV-2. Nearly every sample came with metadata listing a de-identified subject ID, COVID-19 status, age in years and sex. The samples were drawn from two sources: the first 160 participants of the ongoing ImmuneRACE study, and fewer than 1,500 subjects contributed by 6 global collaborators. Where available, HLA class I and class II types were obtained from metadata supplied by the sample provider rather than from assay-based typing. Overall study outcomes, separate from this receptor: Clinical and demographic metadata were provided uncurated, with the amount varying by source and participant.

Collaborating institutions collected whole blood in K2EDTA tubes following their own protocols. For TCRbeta analysis, collaborator samples were shipped as frozen whole blood, as isolated PBMCs, or as DNA extracted from either sample type. This clone was seen once. The target of this receptor is not known. One base away there is no much larger clone; base qualities are not given. The CDR3 starts with the cysteine, ends with the phenylalanine, and has 13 residues. Only CDR3 DNA is held: 39 bases, read in frame from base 1. Sequences KGHDR (CDR1) and SFDVKD (CDR2) are obtained from the germline V gene. The trim is 4 bases for V and 7 bases for J, with a gap of 10 bases between the germline ends. The immunoSEQ Assay, a bias-controlled multiplex PCR, was used to amplify TCRbeta CDR3 regions from genomic DNA. Per the source publication's procedure: Nucleated cell counts per sample were estimated from amplification of reference gene primers within the assay. To quantify the absolute abundance of each unique TCRbeta CDR3 rearrangement, sequence reads were collapsed and filtered. For each sample, productive Simpson clonality was calculated as the square root of Simpson's diversity index across productive rearrangements. The source is immuneACCESS, and TCRdb retained only in-frame sequences with V and J called. Part of the clones is not carried over; for the studies checked, unresolved V genes explain less than half of this, and the remainder is unexplained. The D gene and trimming were derived from the DNA, and the V and J assignments and clone size from that table. The sample table contains some 200,000 clones; only one count was recorded for around 86% of them. The leading ten clones occupy approximately 3.5% of the sample.

The chain uses TRBV24-1 and TRBJ1-5; TRBD1 could be the D gene, as 6 bases match. The sequence was collected from a man between 65 and 85 years old with acute or convalescent COVID-19. Sequenced input: peripheral blood. The nucleotide sequence is given as TGTGCCACCAGTGACCGGACAGAGCAGCCCCAGCATTTT. This codes for CATSDRTEQPQHF.